This T cell receptor (beta chain) was recovered during a study of T cell responses to AZD1222 COVID-19 vaccine. Overall study context: Researchers grouped second doses given at about 4 or about 12 weeks into one pool. Study-wide findings and caveats: Repertoire sampling was restricted to post-peak T cell response timepoints. Spike-specific TCRs gained breadth and depth after people received two AZD1222 doses.

Concerning this clone itself: The antigen is unknown.

Between the trimmed V and J ends, which lost 8 bases and 3 bases, there was a span of 11 bases. The CDR3 consists of 13 residues. Data came from immunoSEQ multiplex PCR; TCRdb stores just in-frame clones and leaves some out. The profile shows about 29,000 clones, about 93% of them singletons. Sample: peripheral blood, taken on day 0 of AZD1222 vaccination. This chain connects TRBV12-3 or TRBV12-4 to TRBJ1-3, with D perhaps matching TRBD1 (5 bases). The receptor was derived from an adult in good health. In DNA, the CDR3 is TGTGCCAGCGGGGGGATCGGTGGAAACACCATATATTTT. It yields the protein CASGGIGGNTIYF.